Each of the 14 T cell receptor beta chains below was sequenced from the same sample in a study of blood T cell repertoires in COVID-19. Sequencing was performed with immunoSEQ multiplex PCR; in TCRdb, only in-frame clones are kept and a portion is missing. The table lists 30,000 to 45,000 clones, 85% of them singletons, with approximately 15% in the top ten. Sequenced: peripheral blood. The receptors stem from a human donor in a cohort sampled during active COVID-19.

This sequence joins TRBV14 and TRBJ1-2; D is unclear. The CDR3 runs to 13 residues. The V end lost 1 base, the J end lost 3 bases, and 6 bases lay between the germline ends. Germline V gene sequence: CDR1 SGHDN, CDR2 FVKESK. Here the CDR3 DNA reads TGTGCCAGCAGCCAAGTGAGGGACTATGGCTACACCTTC. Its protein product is CASSQVRDYGYTF.

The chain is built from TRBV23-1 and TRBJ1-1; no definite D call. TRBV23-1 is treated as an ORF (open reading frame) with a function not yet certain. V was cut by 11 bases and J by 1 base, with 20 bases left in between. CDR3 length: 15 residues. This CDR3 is CARRLGRLPNTEAFF. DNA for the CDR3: TGCGCCCGCCGTTTAGGTAGACTACCGAACACTGAAGCTTTCTTT.

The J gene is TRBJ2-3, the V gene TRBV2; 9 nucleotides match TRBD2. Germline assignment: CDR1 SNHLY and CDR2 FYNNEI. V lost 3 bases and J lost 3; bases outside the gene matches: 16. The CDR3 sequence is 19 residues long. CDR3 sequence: CASSEGWLAGSGLTDTQYF. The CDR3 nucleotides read TGTGCCAGCAGTGAGGGGTGGCTAGCGGGGTCTGGATTAACAGATACGCAGTATTTT.

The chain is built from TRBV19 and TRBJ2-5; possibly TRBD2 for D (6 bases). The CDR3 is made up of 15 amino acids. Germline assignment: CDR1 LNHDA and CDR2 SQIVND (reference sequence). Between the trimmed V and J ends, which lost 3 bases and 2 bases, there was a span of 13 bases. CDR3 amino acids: CASSIVSGGQETQYF. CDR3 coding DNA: TGTGCCAGTAGTATTGTTAGCGGCGGGCAAGAGACCCAGTACTTC.

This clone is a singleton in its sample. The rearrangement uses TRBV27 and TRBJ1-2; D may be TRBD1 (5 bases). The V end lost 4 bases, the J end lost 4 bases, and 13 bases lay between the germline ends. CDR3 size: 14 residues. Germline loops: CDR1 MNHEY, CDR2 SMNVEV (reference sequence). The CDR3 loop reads CASSSAREGYGYTF. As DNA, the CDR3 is TGTGCCAGCAGTTCGGCCAGGGAAGGCTATGGCTACACCTTC.

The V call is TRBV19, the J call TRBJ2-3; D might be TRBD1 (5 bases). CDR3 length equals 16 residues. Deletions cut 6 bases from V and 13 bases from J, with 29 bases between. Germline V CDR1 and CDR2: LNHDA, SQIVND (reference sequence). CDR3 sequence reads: CASSRTYAILEAQKYF. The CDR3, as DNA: TGTGCCAGTAGCCGGACATACGCCATTCTGGAAGCGCAGAAGTATTTT.

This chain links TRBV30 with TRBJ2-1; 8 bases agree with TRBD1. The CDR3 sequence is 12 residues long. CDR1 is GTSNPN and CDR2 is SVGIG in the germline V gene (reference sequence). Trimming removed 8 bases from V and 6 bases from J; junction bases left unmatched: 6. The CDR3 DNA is TGTGCCCGACGGACAGGGCCCAATGAGCAGTTCTTC. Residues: CARRTGPNEQFF.

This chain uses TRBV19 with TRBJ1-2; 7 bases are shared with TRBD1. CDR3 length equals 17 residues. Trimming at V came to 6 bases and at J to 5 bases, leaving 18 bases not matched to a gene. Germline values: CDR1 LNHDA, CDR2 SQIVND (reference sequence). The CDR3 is CASSHTPARDSSYGYTF. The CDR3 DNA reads TGTGCCAGTAGCCACACCCCGGCCCGGGACAGCTCTTATGGCTACACCTTC.

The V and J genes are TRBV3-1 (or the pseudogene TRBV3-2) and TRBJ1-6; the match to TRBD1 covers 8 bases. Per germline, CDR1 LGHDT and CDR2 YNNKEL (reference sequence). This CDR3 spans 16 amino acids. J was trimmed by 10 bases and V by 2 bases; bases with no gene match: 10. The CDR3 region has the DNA TGTGCCAGCAGCCAAAGATTGGGACAGGTAATGTCACCCCTCCACTTT. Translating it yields CASSQRLGQVMSPLHF.

The CDR3 loop reads CASSKGQGRAHGYTF. The CDR3 DNA is TGTGCCAGCAGCAAGGGGCAGGGGAGGGCGCATGGCTACACCTTC. V gene TRBV7-8 combines with J gene TRBJ1-2, with D possibly matching TRBD1 (6 bases). Trimming took off 5 bases at V and 6 bases at J, with 19 bases between the two ends. CDR3 length equals 15 residues. The germline CDR1 and CDR2 sequences are SGHVS and FQNEAQ.

The CDR3 reads CASSELRGNTEAFF. CDR3 sequence (DNA): TGTGCCAGCAGTGAACTAAGGGGGAACACTGAAGCTTTCTTT. The rearrangement links TRBV6-1 to TRBJ1-1; a possible D gene is TRBD1 (5 bases). V gave up 2 bases and J gave up 1 base, with 8 bases separating them. The germline CDR1 and CDR2 sequences are MNHNS and SASEGT. The CDR3 loop spans 14 amino acids.

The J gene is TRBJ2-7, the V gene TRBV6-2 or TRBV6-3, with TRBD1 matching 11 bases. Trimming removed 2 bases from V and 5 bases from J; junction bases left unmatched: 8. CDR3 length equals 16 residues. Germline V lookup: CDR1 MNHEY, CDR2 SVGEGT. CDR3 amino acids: CASSYEGTGGRNEQYF. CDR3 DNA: TGTGCCAGCAGTTACGAGGGGACAGGGGGGAGGAACGAGCAGTACTTC.

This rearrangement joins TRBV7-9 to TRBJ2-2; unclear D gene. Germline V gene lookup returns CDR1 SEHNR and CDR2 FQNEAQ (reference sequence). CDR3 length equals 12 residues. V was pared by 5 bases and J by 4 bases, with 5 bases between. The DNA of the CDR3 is TGTGCCAGCAGCCTACGCACCGGGGAGCTGTTTTTT. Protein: CASSLRTGELFF.

The CDR3 DNA reads as TGTGCCAGCAGCTTGAGCGGGGGGGCCTGGTGGAAGCAGTTCTTC. Protein product: CASSLSGGAWWKQFF. The rearrangement links TRBV5-4 to TRBJ2-1; 10 bases match TRBD2. The CDR3 is made up of 15 amino acids. V lost 1 base and J lost 11; bases outside the gene matches: 9. Germline CDR1 reads SGHNT; CDR2 reads YYREEE (reference sequence). Full variable domain (remainder filled in from reference TRBV5-4 and TRBJ2-1): ETGVTQSPTHLIKTRGQQVTLRCSSQSGHNTVSWYQQALGQGPQFIFQYYREEENGRGNFPPRFSGLQFPNYSSELNVNALELDDSALYLCASSLSGGAWWKQFFGPGTRLTVL.